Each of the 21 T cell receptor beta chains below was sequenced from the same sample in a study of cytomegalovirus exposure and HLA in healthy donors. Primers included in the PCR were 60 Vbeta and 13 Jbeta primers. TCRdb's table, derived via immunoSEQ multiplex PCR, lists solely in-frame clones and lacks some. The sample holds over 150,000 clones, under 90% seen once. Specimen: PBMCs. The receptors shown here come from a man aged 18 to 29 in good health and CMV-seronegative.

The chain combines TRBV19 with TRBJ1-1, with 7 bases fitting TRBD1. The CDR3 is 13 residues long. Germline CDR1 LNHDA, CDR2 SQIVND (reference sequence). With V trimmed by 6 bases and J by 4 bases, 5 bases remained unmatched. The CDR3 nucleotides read TGTGCCAGTAGGACGGCAGGGGGCACTGAAGCTTTCTTT. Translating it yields CASRTAGGTEAFF.

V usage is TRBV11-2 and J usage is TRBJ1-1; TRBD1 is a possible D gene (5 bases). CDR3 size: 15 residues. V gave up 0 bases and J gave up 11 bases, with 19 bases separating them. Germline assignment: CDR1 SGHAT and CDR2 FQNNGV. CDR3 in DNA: TGTGCCAGCAGCTTAGACCCCTCCAGGGAGGCAGAGGCTTTCTTT. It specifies CASSLDPSREAEAFF.

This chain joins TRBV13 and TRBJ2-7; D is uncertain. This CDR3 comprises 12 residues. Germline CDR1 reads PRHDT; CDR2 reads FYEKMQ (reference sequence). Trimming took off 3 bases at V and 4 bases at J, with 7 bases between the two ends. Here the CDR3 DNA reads TGTGCCAGCAGCTTGACTGGGTACGAGCAGTACTTC. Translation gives CASSLTGYEQYF.

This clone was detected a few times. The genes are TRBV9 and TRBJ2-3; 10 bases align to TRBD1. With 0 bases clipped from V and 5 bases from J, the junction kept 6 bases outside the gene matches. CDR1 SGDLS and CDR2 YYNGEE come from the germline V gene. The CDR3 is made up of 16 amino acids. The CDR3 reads CASSVGWDRGLDTQYF. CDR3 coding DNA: TGTGCCAGCAGCGTAGGTTGGGACAGGGGATTAGATACGCAGTATTTT.

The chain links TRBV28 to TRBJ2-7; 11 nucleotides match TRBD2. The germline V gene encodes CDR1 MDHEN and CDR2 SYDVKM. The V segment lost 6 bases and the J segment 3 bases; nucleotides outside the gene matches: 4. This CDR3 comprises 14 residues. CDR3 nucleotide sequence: TGTGCCAGCAGGCACGGACTAGCGGGCTACGAGCAGTACTTC. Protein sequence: CASRHGLAGYEQYF.

The CDR3 sequence is CASKRTSGGTDTQYF. CDR3 DNA sequence: TGTGCCAGCAAAAGGACTAGCGGGGGTACAGATACGCAGTATTTT. This rearrangement joins TRBV2 to TRBJ2-3, with 13 bases aligning to TRBD2. The germline CDR1 and CDR2 sequences are SNHLY and FYNNEI. V shed 7 bases, J shed 3 bases, and the junction held 4 bases outside the gene matches. The CDR3 extends over 15 amino acids.

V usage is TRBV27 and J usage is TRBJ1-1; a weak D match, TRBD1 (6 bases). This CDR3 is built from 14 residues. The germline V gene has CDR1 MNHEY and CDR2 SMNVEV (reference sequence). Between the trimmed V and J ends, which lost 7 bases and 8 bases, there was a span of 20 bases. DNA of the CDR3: TGTGCCAGCACAGTCCGAAAAGGGGGGGCGGAAGCTTTCTTT. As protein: CASTVRKGGAEAFF.

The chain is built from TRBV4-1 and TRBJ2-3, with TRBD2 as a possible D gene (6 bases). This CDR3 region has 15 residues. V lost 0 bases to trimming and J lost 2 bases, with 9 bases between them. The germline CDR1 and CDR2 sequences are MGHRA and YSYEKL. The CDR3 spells CASSQDRGVTDTQYF. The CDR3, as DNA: TGCGCCAGCAGCCAAGATCGCGGGGTCACAGATACGCAGTATTTT.

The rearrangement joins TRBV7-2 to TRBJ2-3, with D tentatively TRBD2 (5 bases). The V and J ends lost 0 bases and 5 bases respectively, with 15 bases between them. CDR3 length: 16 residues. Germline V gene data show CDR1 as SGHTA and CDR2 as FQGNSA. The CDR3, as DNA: TGTGCCAGCAGCTTAGCTCCTATCTCTCGGGGAGATACGCAGTATTTT. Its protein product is CASSLAPISRGDTQYF.

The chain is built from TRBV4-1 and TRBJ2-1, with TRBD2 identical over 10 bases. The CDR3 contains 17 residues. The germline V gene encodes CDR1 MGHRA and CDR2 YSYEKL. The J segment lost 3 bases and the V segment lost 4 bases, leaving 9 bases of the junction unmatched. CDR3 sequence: CASSRMILAGNYNEQFF. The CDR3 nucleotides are TGCGCCAGCAGCCGAATGATACTAGCGGGGAACTACAATGAGCAGTTCTTC.

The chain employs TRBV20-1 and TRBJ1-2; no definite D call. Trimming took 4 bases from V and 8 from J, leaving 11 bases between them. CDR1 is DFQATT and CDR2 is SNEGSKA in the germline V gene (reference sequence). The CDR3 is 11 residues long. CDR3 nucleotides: TGCAGTGCTACCAGTGGGCCAGGCTACACCTTC. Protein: CSATSGPGYTF.

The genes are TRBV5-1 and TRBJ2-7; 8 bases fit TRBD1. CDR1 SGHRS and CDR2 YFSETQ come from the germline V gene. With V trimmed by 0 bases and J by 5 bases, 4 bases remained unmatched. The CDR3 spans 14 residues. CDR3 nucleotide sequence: TGCGCCAGCAGCTTGGGGGCAGGGGGCGACGAGCAGTACTTC. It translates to CASSLGAGGDEQYF.

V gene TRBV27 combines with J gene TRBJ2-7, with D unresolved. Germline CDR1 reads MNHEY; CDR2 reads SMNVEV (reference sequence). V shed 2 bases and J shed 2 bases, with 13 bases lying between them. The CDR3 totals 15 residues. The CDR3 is CASSLAPPGAYEQYF. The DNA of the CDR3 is TGTGCCAGCAGTTTAGCGCCACCCGGAGCCTACGAGCAGTACTTC.

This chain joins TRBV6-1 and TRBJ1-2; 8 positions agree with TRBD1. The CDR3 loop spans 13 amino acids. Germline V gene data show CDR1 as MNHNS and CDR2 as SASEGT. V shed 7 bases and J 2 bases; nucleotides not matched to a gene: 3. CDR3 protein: CASKDRENYGYTF. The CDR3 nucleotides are TGTGCCAGCAAGGACAGGGAGAACTATGGCTACACCTTC.

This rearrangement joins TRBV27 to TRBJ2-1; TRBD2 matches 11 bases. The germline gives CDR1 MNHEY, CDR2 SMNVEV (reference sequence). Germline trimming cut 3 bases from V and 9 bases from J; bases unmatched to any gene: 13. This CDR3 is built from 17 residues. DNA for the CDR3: TGTGCCAGCAGTTTGAATCGTCTAGCGGGAGGTTTTAGTGAGCAGTTCTTC. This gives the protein CASSLNRLAGGFSEQFF.

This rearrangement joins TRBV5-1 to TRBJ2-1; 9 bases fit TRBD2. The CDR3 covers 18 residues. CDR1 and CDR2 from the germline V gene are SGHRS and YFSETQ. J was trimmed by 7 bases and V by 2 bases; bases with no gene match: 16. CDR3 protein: CASSFLGGLIAGVNEQFF. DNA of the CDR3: TGCGCCAGCAGCTTCCTGGGTGGGCTGATAGCGGGGGTGAATGAGCAGTTCTTC.

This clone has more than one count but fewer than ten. CDR3 nucleotide sequence: TGTGCCAGCAGGACAGGGATGTATAACACTGAAGCTTTCTTT. Translation: CASRTGMYNTEAFF. V gene TRBV13 combines with J gene TRBJ1-1; 7 bases fit TRBD1. The CDR3 is 14 residues long. The V segment lost 6 bases and the J segment 2 bases; nucleotides outside the gene matches: 6. From germline, CDR1 is PRHDT and CDR2 FYEKMQ (reference sequence).

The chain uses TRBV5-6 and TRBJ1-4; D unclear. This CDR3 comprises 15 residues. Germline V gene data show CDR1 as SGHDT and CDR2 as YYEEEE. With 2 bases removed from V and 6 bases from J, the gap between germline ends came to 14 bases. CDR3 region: CASSFREGAYEKLFF. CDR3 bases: TGTGCCAGCAGCTTCCGGGAGGGAGCTTATGAAAAACTGTTTTTT.

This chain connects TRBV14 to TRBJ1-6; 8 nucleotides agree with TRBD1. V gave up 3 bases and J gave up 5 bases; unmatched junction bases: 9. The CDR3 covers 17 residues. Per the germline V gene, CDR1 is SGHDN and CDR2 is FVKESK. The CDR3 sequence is CASSQTGDTLHNSPLHF. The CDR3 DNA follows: TGTGCCAGCAGCCAGACAGGGGACACCCTCCATAATTCACCCCTCCACTTT.

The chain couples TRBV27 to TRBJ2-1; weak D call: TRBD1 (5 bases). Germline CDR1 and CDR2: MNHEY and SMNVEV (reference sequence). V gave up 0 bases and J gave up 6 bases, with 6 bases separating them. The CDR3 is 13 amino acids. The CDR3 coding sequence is TGTGCCAGCAGTTTATCACAGGCCAATGAGCAGTTCTTC. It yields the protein CASSLSQANEQFF.

The CDR3 DNA reads as TGTGCCAGCGAAGATCTGGACAGGGTAAATGAGCAGTTCTTC. Residues: CASEDLDRVNEQFF. The chain joins TRBV2 to TRBJ2-1; TRBD1 matches 8 bases. CDR3 length equals 14 residues. Germline V lookup: CDR1 SNHLY, CDR2 FYNNEI. The junction had 10 bases not matched to a gene; V was cut back by 8 bases and J by 7 bases.